What follows is one T cell receptor beta chain and its context. Its antigen is unidentified. This sample is part of a study of T cells in localized non-small cell lung cancer. Some clones are missing from TCRdb's copy, which holds only in-frame ones; the method was immunoSEQ multiplex PCR. The sample includes tens of thousands of clones, over 70% of them seen just once. V dropped 4 bases and J dropped 15 bases, with 25 bases sitting between them. The CDR3 loop spans 15 amino acids. Germline V CDR1 and CDR2: MGHRA, YSYEKL. The study, taken as a whole, reports: Across samples, adjacent lung featured a median roughly 60 of the top 100 tumor clones. Adjacent uninvolved lung had the highest clonality, suggesting focused antigen responses. The study sequenced only one region of the tumor. As a result, intratumor heterogeneity could not be excluded and remains possible.

This sequence joins TRBV4-1 and TRBJ2-1, with D possibly TRBD1 on 6 matching bases. This clonotype was obtained from a man aged 40-75 years with stage II squamous cell lung carcinoma. The source material was PBMCs, sampled before any cancer treatment. CDR3 DNA: TGCGCCAGCAGCCCCAGTAGACAGGTCATAATGGATGGGTTCTTC. This codes for CASSPSRQVIMDGFF.